This T cell receptor (beta chain) came from a study of CD8 T cells in Susac syndrome. Random-hexamer reverse transcription was applied to roughly 0.5 to 1 ug RNA. Each CDR3 protein is one row after TCRdb ran MiXCR on the immunoSEQ multiplex PCR reads. Among fewer than 350,000 distinct CDR3 sequences listed, 89% were seen once. The V gene end was trimmed by 6 bases and the J gene end by 5 bases; junction bases not matched to a gene: 15. This CDR3 spans 16 amino acids. In germline, CDR1 is ENHRY, CDR2 SYGVKD. Sequencing of TCR beta was performed on blood CD8+ and CD4+ T cells. The rearrangement uses TRBV10-3 and TRBJ2-7, with 8 bases matching TRBD1. The sequenced sample was CD8+ T cells from PBMCs. The TCR sequence derives from a human donor with multiple sclerosis. The CDR3 sequence is CAISAEPDRAPDEQYF. The CDR3 DNA is TGTGCCATCAGCGCGGAACCGGACAGGGCCCCCGACGAGCAGTACTTC.